These T cell receptor beta chains were read from a single sample in a study of tumor and adjacent non-tumor tissue in lung cancer. Using its own MiXCR run on the multiplex PCR reads, TCRdb lists one record per CDR3 protein. The sample includes tens of thousands of distinct CDR3 sequences, 61% of them seen just once. Sequencing used distant non-tumor lung tissue. All receptors come from a man aged 65-85 years with non-small cell lung cancer. CDR3s include the opening cysteine and the closing phenylalanine or tryptophan. The D gene is left open where the match is weak. Some rows mark clone size as missing; the rest say once, few, many or name a class of expanded clone.

clone_size	v_call	d_call	j_call	cdr3_aa	cdr3_nt
many	TRBV29-1	-	TRBJ2-7	CSVDRSTGSGQYF	TGCAGCGTTGATAGATCTACAGGGTCGGGGCAGTACTTC
few	TRBV6-2/TRBV6-3	-	TRBJ1-1	CVSSPQGRSFEAFF	TGTGTCAGCAGCCCCCAGGGGCGAAGTTTTGAAGCTTTCTTT
-	TRBV4-1	-	TRBJ1-6	CISSFETDSSYNSPFHF	TGCATCAGCAGCTTCGAGACAGACAGCTCCTATAATTCACCCTTCCACTTT
many	TRBV7-3	TRBD2	TRBJ2-1	CASSFSGSSYNEQFF	TGTGCCAGCAGCTTTAGCGGGAGCTCCTACAATGAGCAGTTCTTC
many	TRBV29-1	-	TRBJ1-1	CSDRDYAFF	TGCAGCGACAGGGATTACGCTTTCTTT
-	TRBV5-1	-	TRBJ2-2	CASSSEQRNTGELFF	TGCGCCAGCAGCTCTGAACAGCGGAACACAGGGGAGCTGTTTTTT
few	TRBV11-2	TRBD2	TRBJ2-7	CASSLNGAGGPMLDEQYF	TGTGCCAGTAGCTTAAACGGGGCGGGAGGGCCAATGCTCGACGAGCAGTACTTC
once	TRBV5-1	TRBD2	TRBJ2-1	CANSRHSGGALRSYNEQFF	TGCGCCAACAGCAGGCATAGCGGGGGGGCCTTGCGGTCCTACAATGAGCAGTTCTTC
-	TRBV6-5	-	TRBJ1-2	CASGYLWTDNYGYTF	TGTGCCAGCGGTTACTTGTGGACAGACAACTATGGCTACACCTTC
-	TRBV11-2	-	TRBJ2-5	CAITLGPLGGLQETQYF	TGTGCCATCACCTTAGGTCCCCTGGGGGGGCTTCAAGAGACCCAGTACTTC
many	TRBV4-1	-	TRBJ2-1	CASSHLGSGLGYNEQFF	TGCGCCAGCAGCCACCTCGGGTCAGGCCTAGGGTACAATGAGCAGTTCTTC
many	TRBV7-9	TRBD1	TRBJ2-7	CASSLTGGNEQYF	TGTGCCAGCAGCTTGACAGGGGGGAACGAGCAGTACTTC
many	TRBV5-4	-	TRBJ1-2	CASSLPGPTNYGYTF	TGTGCCAGCAGCTTACCGGGACCTACCAACTATGGCTACACCTTC